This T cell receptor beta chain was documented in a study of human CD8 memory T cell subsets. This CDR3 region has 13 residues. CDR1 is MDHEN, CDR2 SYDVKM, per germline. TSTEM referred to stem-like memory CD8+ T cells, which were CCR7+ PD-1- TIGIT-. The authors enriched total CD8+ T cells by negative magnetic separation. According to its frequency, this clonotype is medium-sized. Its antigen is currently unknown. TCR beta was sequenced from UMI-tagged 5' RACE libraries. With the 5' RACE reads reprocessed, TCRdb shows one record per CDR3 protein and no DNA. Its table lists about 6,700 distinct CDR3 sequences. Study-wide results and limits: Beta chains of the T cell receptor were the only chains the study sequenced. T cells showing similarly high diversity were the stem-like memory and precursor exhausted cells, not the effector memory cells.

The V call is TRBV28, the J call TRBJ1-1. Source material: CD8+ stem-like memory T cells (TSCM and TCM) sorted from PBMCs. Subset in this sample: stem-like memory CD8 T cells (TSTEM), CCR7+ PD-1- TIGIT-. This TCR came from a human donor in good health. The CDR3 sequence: CASSSIGLTEAFF.